A single sample is the source of the 15 T cell receptor beta chains below, sequenced in a study of post-analysis software for immune sequencing data. Regarding the study as a whole: Patients had higher frequencies than controls of a few TRBV segments, including TRBV5-6, TRBV5-1 and TRBV20-1.

Unique molecular identifiers featured in each of the TCR beta cDNA libraries. Each CDR3 protein is one row after TCRdb ran MiXCR on the PCR reads. The profile covers 250,000 to 300,000 distinct CDR3 sequences, with around 34% appearing a single time and under 5% taken by the ten largest. These receptors are not linked to any known antigen. Sequenced material: blood. All receptors come from a girl aged 10 to 17 with multiple sclerosis.

This clonotype has ten or more counts. This chain links TRBV5-1 with TRBJ1-2, with TRBD1 identical over 7 bases. Germline loops: CDR1 SGHRS, CDR2 YFSETQ. This CDR3 spans 14 amino acids. V dropped 1 base and J dropped 4; count of bases not matched to a gene: 4. The CDR3 spells CASSLPGQSYGYTF. The CDR3 coding sequence is TGCGCCAGCAGCTTGCCGGGACAGAGCTATGGCTACACCTTC.

At least ten counts were recorded for this clonotype. The rearrangement uses TRBV7-9 and TRBJ2-3; 10 nucleotides match TRBD1. Germline V gene data show CDR1 as SEHNR and CDR2 as FQNEAQ (reference sequence). V dropped 4 bases and J dropped 2; count of bases not matched to a gene: 6. The CDR3 totals 16 residues. DNA for the CDR3: TGTGCCAGCAGCTCCGGGACAGGGGCGAACACAGATACGCAGTATTTT. This translates into CASSSGTGANTDTQYF.

For this clonotype: This may come from a read error, since a much larger clone is one base off. This chain connects TRBV5-6 to TRBJ1-2; the match to TRBD1 covers 10 bases. The germline gives CDR1 SGHDT, CDR2 YYEEEE. The length of the CDR3 is 13 residues. CDR3 DNA: TGTGCCAGAAGCTGGACAGGGGGCTATGGCTACACCTTC. This codes for CARSWTGGYGYTF.

This clonotype was seen many times. The rearrangement uses TRBV6-5 and TRBJ2-5, with D perhaps TRBD1 (5 bases). The CDR3 totals 11 residues. V was pared by 6 bases and J by 4 bases, with 6 bases between. Germline V gene data show CDR1 as MNHEY and CDR2 as SVGAGI. CDR3: CASSRAETQYF. CDR3 nucleotide sequence: TGTGCCAGCAGCAGGGCAGAGACCCAGTACTTC.

This chain connects TRBV10-3 to TRBJ1-5; tentative D call: TRBD1 (6 bases). V was clipped by 5 bases and J by 5 bases, with 10 bases between them. CDR1 and CDR2 (germline): ENHRY, SYGVKD. This CDR3 region has 13 residues. The CDR3 is CAISKGVDQPQHF. The DNA of the CDR3 is TGTGCCATCAGTAAGGGGGTGGATCAGCCCCAGCATTTT.

This clonotype was seen repeatedly, ten times or more. The chain recombines TRBV20-1 with TRBJ1-2; possible D gene TRBD1, 6 bases. The germline CDR1 and CDR2 sequences are DFQATT and SNEGSKA (reference sequence). The CDR3 is 15 amino acids. The V and J ends lost 7 bases and 8 bases respectively, with 26 bases between them. The CDR3 sequence is CSGPGQQGRVGGYTF. CDR3 sequence (DNA): TGCAGTGGCCCCGGCCAACAGGGTCGAGTAGGAGGCTACACCTTC.

This clonotype was detected only once. One end of the junction is discordant with germline, which a read error may explain. The chain combines TRBV5-6 with TRBJ1-1; D may be TRBD1 (5 bases). The CDR3 is 15 residues long. Germline CDR1 and CDR2: SGHDT and YYEEEE. CDR3 DNA sequence: TGTGCCAACAGCTTATCTGGGACGGGGAACACTGAAGCTTTCTTT. Amino acids: CANSLSGTGNTEAFF.

Worth noting for this clonotype: One end of the junction fails to match germline, which may point to a read error. The chain joins TRBV5-1 to TRBJ2-1; TRBD1 agrees at 9 bases. Per the germline V gene, CDR1 is SGHRS and CDR2 is YFSETQ. This CDR3 contains 15 residues. The CDR3 DNA reads as TGCGCCAGCAGCTTGGGGGACAGGGACGCCAATAAGCAGTTCTTC. Its translation is CASSLGDRDANKQFF.

The CDR3 nucleotides are TGCGCCAGCATCCTAGCGGGAGAAGGAACCGGGGAGCTGTTTTTT. Translation: CASILAGEGTGELFF. The V gene is TRBV5-1, the J gene TRBJ2-2, with 10 nucleotides matching TRBD2. V was pared by 6 bases and J by 5 bases, with 7 bases of the junction left unmatched. CDR1 is SGHRS, CDR2 YFSETQ, per germline. The CDR3 runs 15 residues.

The chain recombines TRBV6-5 with TRBJ1-3, with TRBD1 as a possible D gene (5 bases). In germline, CDR1 is MNHEY, CDR2 SVGAGI. V gave up 0 bases and J gave up 0 bases, with 12 bases separating them. The CDR3 is made up of 17 amino acids. CDR3 bases: TGTGCCAGCAGTTACTCGGGGGGGTTCTACTCTGGAAACACCATATATTTT. Encoded protein: CASSYSGGFYSGNTIYF.

Only a few counts were recorded for this clonotype. This sequence joins TRBV21-1 and TRBJ2-7; the D call in the table, TRBD2, was not verified against the DNA. TRBV21-1 is marked as a pseudogene. CDR3 length: 16 amino acids. The chain's CDR3 is CASSKRRAGPAYEQYF. The CDR3 bases are TGTGCCAGCAGCAAACGCCGAGCAGGGCCGGCCTACGAGCAGTACTTC.

V is TRBV14 and J is TRBJ1-4; D may be TRBD1 (6 bases). The V gene lost 3 bases and the J gene lost 7 bases, with 15 bases spanning the gap. This CDR3 has 15 residues. The V gene's germline CDR1 is SGHDN and CDR2 FVKESK. In DNA form, the CDR3 reads TGTGCCAGCAGCCATGGAGGGGGAGCGAGTGAAAAACTGTTTTTT. It yields the protein CASSHGGGASEKLFF.

The CDR3 coding sequence is TGTGCCAGCAGCCAACAGGCCAAGACAGCTGGCGCTGAAGCTTTCTTT. This gives the protein CASSQQAKTAGAEAFF. This chain connects TRBV3-1 to TRBJ1-1, with D perhaps matching TRBD1 (5 bases). Trimming left V 2 bases short and J 6 bases short, with 19 bases between. Germline V gene data show CDR1 as LGHDT and CDR2 as YNNKEL (reference sequence). CDR3 length: 16 residues. Based on the CDR3 plus reference TRBV3-1 and TRBJ1-1, the full variable domain is DTAVSQTPKYLVTQMGNDKSIKCEQNLGHDTMYWYKQDSKKFLKIMFSYNNKELIINETVPNRFSPKSPDKAHLNLHINSLELGDSAVYFCASSQQAKTAGAEAFFGQGTRLTVV.

This clonotype was detected many times. The gene calls are TRBV12-3 or TRBV12-4 and TRBJ2-2; either TRBD1 or TRBD2 may fit D (6 bases each). The CDR3 extends over 13 amino acids. V lost 7 bases and J lost 4, with 10 bases in between. DNA of the CDR3: TGTGCCAGCACCGAGGGGGGCACCGGGGAGCTGTTTTTT. Translated: CASTEGGTGELFF.

This clonotype showed up many times. The chain combines TRBV12-3 or TRBV12-4 with TRBJ2-1; 7 nucleotides line up with TRBD2. CDR3 length: 14 amino acids. After removal of 6 bases from V and 6 bases from J, the junction contained 8 bases not matched to a gene. CDR3 nucleotides: TGTGCCAGCAGGGGGCTAGCGGATCGCAATGAGCAGTTCTTC. Translation gives CASRGLADRNEQFF.